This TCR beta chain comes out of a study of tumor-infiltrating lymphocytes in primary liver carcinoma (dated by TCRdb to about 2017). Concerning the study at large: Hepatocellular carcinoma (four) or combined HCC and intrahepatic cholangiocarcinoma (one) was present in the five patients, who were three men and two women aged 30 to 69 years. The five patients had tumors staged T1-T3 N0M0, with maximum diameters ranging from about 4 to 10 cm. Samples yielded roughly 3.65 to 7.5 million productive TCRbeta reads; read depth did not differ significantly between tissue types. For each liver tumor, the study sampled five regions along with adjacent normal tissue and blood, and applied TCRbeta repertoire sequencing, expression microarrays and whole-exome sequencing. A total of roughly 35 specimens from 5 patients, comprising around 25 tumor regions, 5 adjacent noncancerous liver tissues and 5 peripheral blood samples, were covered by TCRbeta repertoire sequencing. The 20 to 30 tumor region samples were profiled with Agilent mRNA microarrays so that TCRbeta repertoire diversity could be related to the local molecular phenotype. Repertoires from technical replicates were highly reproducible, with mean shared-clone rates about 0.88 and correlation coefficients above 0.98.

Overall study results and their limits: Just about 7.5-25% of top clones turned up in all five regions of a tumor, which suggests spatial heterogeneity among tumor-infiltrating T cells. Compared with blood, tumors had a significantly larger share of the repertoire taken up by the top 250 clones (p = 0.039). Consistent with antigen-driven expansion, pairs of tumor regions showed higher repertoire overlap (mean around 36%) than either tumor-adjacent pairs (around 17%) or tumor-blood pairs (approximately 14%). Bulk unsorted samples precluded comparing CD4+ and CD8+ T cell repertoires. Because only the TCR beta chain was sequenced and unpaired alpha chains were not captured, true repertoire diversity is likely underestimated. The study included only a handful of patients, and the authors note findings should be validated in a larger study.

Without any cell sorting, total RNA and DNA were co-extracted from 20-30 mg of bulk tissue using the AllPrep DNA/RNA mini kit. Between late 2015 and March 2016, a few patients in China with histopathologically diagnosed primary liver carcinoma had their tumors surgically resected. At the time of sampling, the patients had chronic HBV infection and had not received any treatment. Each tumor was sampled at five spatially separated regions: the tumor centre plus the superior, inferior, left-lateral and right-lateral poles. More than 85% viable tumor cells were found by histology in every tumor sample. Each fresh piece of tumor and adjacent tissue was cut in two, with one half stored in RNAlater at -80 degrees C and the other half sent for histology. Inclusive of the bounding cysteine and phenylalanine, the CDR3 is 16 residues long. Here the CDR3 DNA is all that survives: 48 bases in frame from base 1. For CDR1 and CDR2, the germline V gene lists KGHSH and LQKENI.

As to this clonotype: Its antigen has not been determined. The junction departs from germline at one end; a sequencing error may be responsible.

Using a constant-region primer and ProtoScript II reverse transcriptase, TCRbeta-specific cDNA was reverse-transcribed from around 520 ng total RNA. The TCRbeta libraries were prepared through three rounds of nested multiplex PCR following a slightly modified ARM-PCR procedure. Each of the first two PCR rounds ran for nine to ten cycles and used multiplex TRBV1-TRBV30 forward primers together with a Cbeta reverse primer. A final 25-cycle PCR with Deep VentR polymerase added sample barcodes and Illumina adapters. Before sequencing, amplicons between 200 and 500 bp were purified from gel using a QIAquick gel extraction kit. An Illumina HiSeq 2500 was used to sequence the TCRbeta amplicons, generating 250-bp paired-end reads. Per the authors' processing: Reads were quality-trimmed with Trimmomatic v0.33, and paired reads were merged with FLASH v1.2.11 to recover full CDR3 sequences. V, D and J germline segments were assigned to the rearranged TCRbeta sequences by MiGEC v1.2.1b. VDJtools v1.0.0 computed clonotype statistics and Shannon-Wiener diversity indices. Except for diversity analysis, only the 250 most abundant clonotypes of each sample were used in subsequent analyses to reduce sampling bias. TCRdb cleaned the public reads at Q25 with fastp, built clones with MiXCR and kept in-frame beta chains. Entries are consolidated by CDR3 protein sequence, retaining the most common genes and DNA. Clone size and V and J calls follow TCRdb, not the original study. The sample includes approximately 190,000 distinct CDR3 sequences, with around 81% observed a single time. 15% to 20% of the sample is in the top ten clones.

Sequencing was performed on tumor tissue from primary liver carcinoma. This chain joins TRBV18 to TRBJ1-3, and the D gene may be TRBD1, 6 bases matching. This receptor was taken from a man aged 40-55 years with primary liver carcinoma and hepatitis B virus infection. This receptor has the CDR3 CASTPRTAASGNTIYF. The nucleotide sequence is TGTGCCAGCACACCAAGGACAGCGGCTTCTGGAAACACCATATATTTT.